This TCR beta chain was documented in a study of blood T cell repertoires in COVID-19. Study overall: Researchers got acute and convalescent COVID-19 samples from the United States, Italy and Spain. The cDNA or gDNA used as material had been derived from T cells, B-cell-depleted T cells, or PBMCs.

This clone was found a few times. Germline CDR1 SQVTM, CDR2 ANQGSEA. Losses at the gene ends were 3 bases for V and 6 bases for J; bases not matched to a gene: 2. This CDR3 comprises 12 residues. Original processing notes: Amplification from reference gene primers served as the basis for estimated nucleated cell counts. Sequenced by immunoSEQ multiplex PCR; TCRdb stores in-frame clones only, minus some. V, J and clone size derive from that table, while D and trimming were established from the DNA sequence. The table shows 95,000 to 150,000 clones, with about four fifths occurring only once. The sequenced sample consisted of peripheral blood. This chain joins TRBV29-1 and TRBJ2-7; 10 bases fit TRBD1. The TCR comes from a man aged 55 to 69 with active or convalescent COVID-19. The CDR3 is CSVDGTGAEQYF. CDR3 in DNA: TGCAGCGTTGACGGGACAGGGGCCGAGCAGTACTTC.